Listed here are 27 T cell receptor beta chains from one sample, sequenced in a study of T cells in Graves' hyperthyroidism and ophthalmopathy. TCR beta CDR3 regions were amplified from RNA. A first-round RT-PCR of the TCR CDR3 used the HTBI primer set. TCRdb re-called the multiplex PCR reads through MiXCR, storing one row per CDR3 protein. The sample carries under 400,000 distinct CDR3 sequences, 15% to 20% recorded once. Sequencing was carried out using blood. These receptors were obtained from a woman in her thirties or forties with Graves' ophthalmopathy.

This clonotype came up many times. V usage is TRBV12-3 or TRBV12-4 and J usage is TRBJ2-7, with D tentatively TRBD2 (6 bases). The V and J ends lost 6 bases and 1 base respectively, with 16 bases between them. The CDR3 is 15 amino acids. CDR3: CASSPSPGGSYEQYF. CDR3 nucleotides: TGTGCCAGCAGCCCCTCCCCCGGGGGTTCCTACGAGCAGTACTTC.

This clonotype appeared once. The chain carries TRBV11-2 and TRBJ2-5, with 11 nucleotides matching TRBD1. Unmatched junction bases numbered 7, after V lost 3 bases and J lost 4 bases. The germline V gene encodes CDR1 SGHAT and CDR2 FQNNGV. The CDR3 extends over 16 amino acids. CDR3 residues: CASSFGTGGVVETQYF. CDR3 nucleotide sequence: TGTGCCAGCAGCTTCGGGACAGGGGGAGTAGTAGAGACCCAGTACTTC. Looking up the rest from reference TRBV11-2 and TRBJ2-5 gives the full variable domain: EAGVAQSPRYKIIEKRQSVAFWCNPISGHATLYWYQQILGQGPKLLIQFQNNGVVDDSQLPKDRFSAERLKGVDSTLKIQPAKLEDSAVYLCASSFGTGGVVETQYFGPGTRLLVL.

This clonotype occurred many times. V gene TRBV6-1 combines with J gene TRBJ2-7, with D possibly matching TRBD2 (7 bases). The CDR3 is 19 residues long. The V gene's germline CDR1 is MNHNS and CDR2 SASEGT. V lost 1 base to trimming and J lost 3 bases, with 25 bases between them. CDR3 coding DNA: TGTGCCAGCAGTGAAGGATGGGACAAAGGGGGGGAGAGGGACTACGAGCAGTACTTC. Encoded protein: CASSEGWDKGGERDYEQYF.

This clonotype was observed many times. This sequence joins TRBV11-2 and TRBJ1-1; 10 bases align to TRBD1. Germline CDR1 and CDR2: SGHAT and FQNNGV. The CDR3 extends over 16 amino acids. V shed 0 bases and J 1 base; nucleotides not matched to a gene: 2. The CDR3, as DNA: TGTGCCAGCAGCTTAGAGACAGGGGGCGCGAACACTGAAGCTTTCTTT. Translating gives CASSLETGGANTEAFF.

There are many counts of this clonotype. The rearrangement joins TRBV28 to TRBJ1-5; tentatively, D is TRBD1 (5 bases). The CDR3 sequence is 16 residues long. Germline loops: CDR1 MDHEN, CDR2 SYDVKM. Trimming shortened V by 6 bases and J by 2 bases, and 17 bases separated the two germline ends. CDR3 coding DNA: TGTGCCAGCAGACCTGCCGGGCGGGGGGGCAATCAGCCCCAGCATTTT. Its translation is CASRPAGRGGNQPQHF.

Many counts were recorded for this clonotype. The V call is TRBV28, the J call TRBJ1-2, with a possible D match to TRBD1 (5 bases). The ends were cut back, 6 bases at V and 7 bases at J, with 9 bases in the middle. Germline lookup yields CDR1 MDHEN and CDR2 SYDVKM. The CDR3 length is 11 residues. This chain's CDR3 is CASSVQGGYTF. The CDR3 region has the DNA TGTGCCAGCAGCGTCCAGGGTGGCTACACCTTC.

This clonotype was counted at least ten times. This sequence joins TRBV7-9 and TRBJ2-7; D unresolved. The CDR3 loop spans 13 amino acids. CDR1 is SEHNR and CDR2 is FQNEAQ in the germline V gene (reference sequence). Trimming shortened V by 1 base and J by 5 bases, and 9 bases separated the two germline ends. The CDR3 spells CASSLGRVDEQYF. The CDR3 region has the DNA TGTGCCAGCAGCTTAGGTAGGGTCGACGAGCAGTACTTC.

This clonotype was seen repeatedly, ten times or more. The CDR3 here is CASSMAGVLSYEQYF. The DNA of the CDR3 is TGCGCCAGCAGCATGGCGGGTGTCCTCTCCTACGAGCAGTACTTC. This chain uses TRBV5-1 with TRBJ2-7; D perhaps matches TRBD2 (5 bases). The CDR3 runs 15 residues. Germline V gene sequence: CDR1 SGHRS, CDR2 YFSETQ. V lost 4 bases and J 0 bases, leaving 14 bases between the germline ends.

In its sample, this clonotype was seen a few times. The chain has TRBV12-3 or TRBV12-4 and TRBJ1-1; TRBD1 is a possible D gene (5 bases). V was shortened by 4 bases and J by 4 bases, with 13 bases between the two germline ends. CDR3 length: 14 amino acids. The CDR3 sequence is CASSSREISTEAFF. CDR3 DNA sequence: TGTGCCAGCAGTTCCAGGGAGATAAGCACTGAAGCTTTCTTT.

CDR3 amino acids: CASSEPPTVYGYTF. Here the CDR3 DNA reads TGTGCCAGCAGTGAACCCCCGACAGTCTATGGCTACACCTTC. The genes are TRBV2 and TRBJ1-2, with D possibly being TRBD1 (5 bases). V dropped 2 bases and J dropped 4 bases, with 11 bases sitting between them. Germline assignment: CDR1 SNHLY and CDR2 FYNNEI. The CDR3 consists of 14 residues. Drawing the rest from reference TRBV2 and TRBJ1-2, the complete variable domain is EPEVTQTPSHQVTQMGQEVILRCVPISNHLYFYWYRQILGQKVEFLVSFYNNEISEKSEIFDDQFSVERPDGSNFTLKIRSTKLEDSAMYFCASSEPPTVYGYTFGSGTRLTVV.

This clonotype was seen more than once but under ten times. A clone one base away is much larger, so this may be a read error. This chain joins TRBV28 and TRBJ2-4; D is possibly TRBD1 (5 bases). CDR1 and CDR2 (germline): MDHEN, SYDVKM. Deletions cut 6 bases from V and 2 bases from J, with 14 bases between. The CDR3 length is 15 residues. The CDR3 coding sequence is TGTGCCAGCAGCCGACAGTGGGCTTCCAAAAACATTCAGTACTTC. Its protein is CASSRQWASKNIQYF.

This clonotype was detected ten times or more. V usage is TRBV29-1 and J usage is TRBJ2-5; 8 nucleotides agree with TRBD1. The CDR3 contains 13 residues. Germline V gives CDR1 SQVTM, CDR2 ANQGSEA. Losses at the gene ends were 4 bases for V and 3 bases for J; bases not matched to a gene: 4. The CDR3 DNA follows: TGCAGCGTTGGGGACAGGAGTAAAGAGACCCAGTACTTC. Amino acids: CSVGDRSKETQYF. The entire variable domain, with the rest obtained from reference TRBV29-1 and TRBJ2-5, is as follows: SAVISQKPSRDICQRGTSLTIQCQVDSQVTMMFWYRQQPGQSLTLIATANQGSEATYESGFVIDKFPISRPNLTFSTLTVSNMSPEDSSIYLCSVGDRSKETQYFGPGTRLLVL.

The chain carries TRBV29-1 and TRBJ2-6; tentative D call: TRBD2 (5 bases). There are 15 residues in the CDR3. The ends were cut back, 4 bases at V and 3 bases at J, with 13 bases in the middle. The V gene's germline CDR1 is SQVTM and CDR2 ANQGSEA. The CDR3 DNA follows: TGCAGCGTTGGGAATGAGGGTCTTGGGGCCAACGTCCTGACTTTC. Translation gives CSVGNEGLGANVLTF.

V usage is TRBV4-1 and J usage is TRBJ2-7, with TRBD1 identical over 7 bases. The J segment lost 6 bases and the V segment lost 4 bases, leaving 9 bases of the junction unmatched. Germline V CDR1 and CDR2: MGHRA, YSYEKL. The CDR3 is made up of 14 amino acids. The CDR3 loop is CASSPRDSLSEQYF. The CDR3 DNA is TGCGCCAGCAGCCCACGGGACAGCCTTTCCGAGCAGTACTTC.

This clonotype has at least ten counts. The rearrangement uses TRBV6-5 and TRBJ2-5; 7 nucleotides line up with TRBD2. This CDR3 contains 15 residues. The V gene end was trimmed by 2 bases and the J gene end by 2 bases; junction bases not matched to a gene: 5. CDR1 and CDR2 (germline): MNHEY, SVGAGI. For the CDR3, the DNA is TGTGCCAGCAGTTACGAGGCTAGCGGACAAGAGACCCAGTACTTC. Translated, it gives CASSYEASGQETQYF.

The sample holds many counts of this clonotype. The chain carries TRBV6-5 and TRBJ1-5, with TRBD1 as a possible D gene (5 bases). Germline V CDR1 and CDR2: MNHEY, SVGAGI. The CDR3 extends over 15 amino acids. Trimming removed 2 bases from V and 0 bases from J, with 8 bases in between. The CDR3 coding sequence is TGTGCCAGCAGTTACAAGGACATTAGCAATCAGCCCCAGCATTTT. Protein: CASSYKDISNQPQHF.

This clonotype was counted between two and nine times. The rearrangement joins TRBV5-1 to TRBJ2-3; D assignment may be TRBD1 or TRBD2 (5 bases each). This CDR3 is 15 amino acids long. Germline CDR1 and CDR2: SGHRS and YFSETQ. Trimming removed 3 bases at V and 2 bases at J, with 13 bases between. The CDR3 protein is CASSSGTNPTDTQYF. The CDR3, as DNA: TGCGCCAGCAGCTCCGGGACCAACCCCACAGATACGCAGTATTTT.

This clonotype was recorded many times. J is TRBJ1-1 and V is TRBV30, with D possibly TRBD1 on 6 matching bases. V was cut by 0 bases and J by 0 bases, with 11 bases left in between. In germline, CDR1 is GTSNPN, CDR2 SVGIG (reference sequence). This CDR3 is 15 amino acids long. The CDR3 bases are TGTGCCTGGAGTGTACTATGGACAGTGAACACTGAAGCTTTCTTT. Its translation is CAWSVLWTVNTEAFF. Filled out from reference TRBV30 and TRBJ1-1, the complete variable domain reads SQTIHQWPATLVQPVGSPLSLECTVEGTSNPNLYWYRQAAGRGLQLLFYSVGIGQISSEVPQNLSASRPQDRQFILSSKKLLLSDSGFYLCAWSVLWTVNTEAFFGQGTRLTVV.

This clonotype came up a few times. This chain connects TRBV9 to TRBJ1-2; 10 bases align to TRBD1. CDR1 is SGDLS, CDR2 YYNGEE, per germline. The V gene end was trimmed by 0 bases and the J gene end by 7 bases; junction bases not matched to a gene: 18. The CDR3 consists of 19 residues. The CDR3 DNA follows: TGTGCCAGCAGCGTAGAGGCTGACAGGGGGCGTCGGGTTGTCGGTGGCTACACCTTC. Amino acids: CASSVEADRGRRVVGGYTF.

This clonotype has ten or more counts. As DNA, the CDR3 is TGTGCCAGCAGCTTTGAACTCCGGCCGGCGGAGCAGTACTTC. Translated: CASSFELRPAEQYF. The chain has TRBV11-2 and TRBJ2-7; unclear D gene. The V gene's germline CDR1 is SGHAT and CDR2 FQNNGV. CDR3 size: 14 residues. Trimming stripped 3 bases from V and 7 bases from J, with 16 bases between. The entire variable domain, with the rest obtained from reference TRBV11-2 and TRBJ2-7, is as follows: EAGVAQSPRYKIIEKRQSVAFWCNPISGHATLYWYQQILGQGPKLLIQFQNNGVVDDSQLPKDRFSAERLKGVDSTLKIQPAKLEDSAVYLCASSFELRPAEQYFGPGTRLTVT.

Ten or more counts support this clonotype. The V and J genes are TRBV9 and TRBJ2-7; D not certain. Germline V gives CDR1 SGDLS, CDR2 YYNGEE. Deletions cut 0 bases from V and 1 base from J, with 11 bases between. The CDR3 is 15 residues long. This CDR3 reads CASSVDPGPSYEQYF. Here the CDR3 DNA reads TGTGCCAGCAGCGTAGATCCAGGACCTTCCTACGAGCAGTACTTC.

This clonotype was picked up many times. The chain couples TRBV9 to TRBJ2-7; no definite D call. There are 15 residues in the CDR3. V lost 0 bases, J lost 6 bases, and 16 bases lay in between. Germline CDR1 SGDLS, CDR2 YYNGEE. CDR3 residues: CASSVADGNEGEQYF. DNA for the CDR3: TGTGCCAGCAGCGTAGCAGATGGGAACGAAGGCGAGCAGTACTTC. Full variable domain (outside the CDR3, taken from reference TRBV9 and TRBJ2-7): DSGVTQTPKHLITATGQRVTLRCSPRSGDLSVYWYQQSLDQGLQFLIQYYNGEERAKGNILERFSAQQFPDLHSELNLSSLELGDSALYFCASSVADGNEGEQYFGPGTRLTVT.

In the case of this clonotype: A clone one base away is much larger, so this may be a read error. The chain recombines TRBV11-2 with TRBJ2-2, with D uncertain. CDR1 and CDR2 from the germline V gene are SGHAT and FQNNGV. There are 17 residues in the CDR3. The chain's CDR3 is CASNLVFRSANTGELFF. The CDR3 nucleotides are TGTGCCAGCAACTTAGTCTTCCGTTCTGCGAACACCGGGGAGCTGTTTTTT.

The table lists this clonotype with many counts. This chain uses TRBV5-1 with TRBJ2-7; TRBD1 aligns across 8 bases. The J segment lost 6 bases and the V segment lost 1 base, leaving 9 bases of the junction unmatched. The CDR3 contains 15 residues. The germline V gene encodes CDR1 SGHRS and CDR2 YFSETQ. CDR3 sequence reads: CASSLNDRGLGEQYF. CDR3 in DNA: TGCGCCAGCAGCTTGAATGACAGGGGTCTTGGCGAGCAGTACTTC.

There are many counts of this clonotype. The rearrangement joins TRBV6-1 to TRBJ2-4, with D possibly matching TRBD1 (5 bases). Germline V gene lookup returns CDR1 MNHNS and CDR2 SASEGT. The CDR3 is 14 amino acids. The ends were cut back, 7 bases at V and 5 bases at J, with 15 bases in the middle. The CDR3, as DNA: TGTGCCAGCACAGACAGAAAAGGGGAAAACATTCAGTACTTC. The encoded protein is CASTDRKGENIQYF.

This clonotype appeared many times. The V and J genes are TRBV15 and TRBJ1-5; D possibly corresponds to TRBD1 (6 bases). The CDR3 sequence is 19 residues long. Trimming took off 0 bases at V and 0 bases at J, with 18 bases between the two ends. Germline V gene sequence: CDR1 LNHNV, CDR2 YYDKDF (reference sequence). The CDR3 nucleotides read TGTGCCACCAGCAGAGATCTCAGGACAGAAAGAGGTAGCAATCAGCCCCAGCATTTT. Translation: CATSRDLRTERGSNQPQHF.

This clonotype came up many times. V and J are TRBV6-5 and TRBJ2-7, with D hard to call. Germline loops: CDR1 MNHEY, CDR2 SVGAGI. The CDR3 is made up of 12 amino acids. V shed 2 bases and J shed 6 bases, with 8 bases lying between them. CDR3 sequence reads: CASSYPLGEQYF. CDR3 DNA sequence: TGTGCCAGCAGTTACCCCCTCGGCGAGCAGTACTTC.